This is a list of T cell receptor beta chains from one sample in a study of blood T cells in healthy people across ages. TCRdb analysed the 5' RACE reads with MiXCR anew, one entry per CDR3 protein. The data contain about 620,000 distinct CDR3 sequences, approximately 52% of them singletons. Sequenced sample: blood. The origin of the receptors is a woman aged 80 or over in good health. The conserved cysteine and the conserved F or W are not part of the CDR3 here. Each record gives: J gene, clone size, V gene, CDR3 protein. Clone size is stated in some rows and not others, as once, few, many or a class when expanded.

TRBJ2-7 NA TRBV24-1 ATSDIDTYEQY
TRBJ2-1 NA TRBV12-3/TRBV12-4 ASSSGGPSYNEQF
TRBJ2-7 NA TRBV28 ASRAQGGSYEQY
TRBJ2-7 NA TRBV10-3 ATLGRVSGEQY
TRBJ2-3 NA TRBV7-8 ASSFSGWGSSTDTQY
TRBJ2-7 few TRBV10-3 AISDPYEQY
TRBJ2-1 many TRBV29-1 SVEGWTGNYNEQF
TRBJ2-7 many TRBV12-3/TRBV12-4 ASSPPSQY
TRBJ1-2 many TRBV20-1 SARESGSSGYGYT
TRBJ2-1 NA TRBV20-1 SVADAGSPGDEQF
TRBJ2-3 NA TRBV12-3/TRBV12-4 ASSLVSGGGAHTQY
TRBJ2-5 NA TRBV25-1 ASSDLTSGPTQETQY
TRBJ2-5 many TRBV20-1 SASRGQGRETQY
TRBJ1-1 NA TRBV28 ASSGRIEAF
NA NA TRBV3-1 ASSTSGGSYNEQY
TRBJ2-5 many TRBV6-1 ASKDETQY
TRBJ1-2 NA TRBV6-5 AGSYSIRTDGYT
TRBJ2-5 NA TRBV3-1 ASSQDPPFLGRETQY
TRBJ2-1 NA TRBV15 ATSRDLGYEQF
TRBJ1-2 many TRBV5-1 ASSLRQEAYGYT
TRBJ1-1 NA TRBV29-1 SVNRGLLNTEAF
TRBJ2-4 few TRBV29-1 SVASVERGQY
TRBJ2-4 many TRBV7-2 ASSLVGGEVAKNIQY
TRBJ2-5 NA TRBV6-2/TRBV6-3 ASRSLGAETQY
TRBJ2-3 NA TRBV5-1 ASSLALAGGITDTQY
TRBJ2-3 many TRBV5-1 ASSLGGTSTDTQY